This entry concerns a single T cell receptor (beta chain). The CDR3 consists of 16 residues. The sample is drawn from a study of tumour-infiltrating T cells in Burkitt lymphoma. Study-wide background: Repertoire clonality predicted overall and progression-free survival.

Sequencing was performed with immunoSEQ multiplex PCR; in TCRdb, only in-frame clones are kept and a portion is missing. The table has around 2,400 clones, less than 25% seen once. The sequenced sample consisted of tumor tissue from a relapse. This TCR was recovered from a human donor with relapsed Burkitt lymphoma. Some clones in this sample may be carry-over from other donors' samples. This chain joins TRBV12-2 and TRBJ2-1; the table's D call, TRBD2, was not checked against the DNA. TRBV12-2 counts as a pseudogene. This chain's CDR3 is CASRLGGLAVYNEQFF. The DNA for the CDR3 is TGTGCAAGTCGCTTAGGCGGACTAGCGGTCTACAATGAGCAGTTCTTC.